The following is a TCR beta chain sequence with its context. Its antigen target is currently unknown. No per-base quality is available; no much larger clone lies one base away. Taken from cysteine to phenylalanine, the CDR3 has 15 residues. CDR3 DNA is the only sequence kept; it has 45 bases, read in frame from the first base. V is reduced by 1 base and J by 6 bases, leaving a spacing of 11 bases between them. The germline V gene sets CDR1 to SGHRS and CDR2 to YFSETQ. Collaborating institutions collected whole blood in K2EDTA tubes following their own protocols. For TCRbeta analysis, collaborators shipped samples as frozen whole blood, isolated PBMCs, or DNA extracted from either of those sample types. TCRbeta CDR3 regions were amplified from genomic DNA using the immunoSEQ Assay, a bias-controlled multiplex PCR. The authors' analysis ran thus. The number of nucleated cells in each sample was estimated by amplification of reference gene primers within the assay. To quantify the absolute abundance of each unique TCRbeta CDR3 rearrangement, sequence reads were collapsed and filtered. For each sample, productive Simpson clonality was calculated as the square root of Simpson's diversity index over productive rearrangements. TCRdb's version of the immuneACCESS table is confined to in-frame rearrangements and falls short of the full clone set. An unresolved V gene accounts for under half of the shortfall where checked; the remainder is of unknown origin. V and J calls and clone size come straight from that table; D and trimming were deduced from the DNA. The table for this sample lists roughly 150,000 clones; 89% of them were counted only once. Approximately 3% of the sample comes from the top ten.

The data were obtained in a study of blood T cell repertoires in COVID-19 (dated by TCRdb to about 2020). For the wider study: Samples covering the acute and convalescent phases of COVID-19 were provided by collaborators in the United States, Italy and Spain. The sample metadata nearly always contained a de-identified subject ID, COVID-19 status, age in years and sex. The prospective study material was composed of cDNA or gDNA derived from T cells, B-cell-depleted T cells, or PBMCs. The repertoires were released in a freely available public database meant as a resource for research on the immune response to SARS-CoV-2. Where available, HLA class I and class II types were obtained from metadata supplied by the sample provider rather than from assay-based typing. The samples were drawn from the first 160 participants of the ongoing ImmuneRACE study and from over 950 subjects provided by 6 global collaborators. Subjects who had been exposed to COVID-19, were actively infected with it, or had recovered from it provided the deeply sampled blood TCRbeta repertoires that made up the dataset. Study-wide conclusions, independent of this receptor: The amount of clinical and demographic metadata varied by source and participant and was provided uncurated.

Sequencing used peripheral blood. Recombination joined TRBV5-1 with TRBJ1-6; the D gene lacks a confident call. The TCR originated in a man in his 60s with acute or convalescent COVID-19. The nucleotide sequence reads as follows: TGCGCCAGCAGCTTGACCGGGAACAGTAATTCACCCCTCCACTTT. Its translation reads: CASSLTGNSNSPLHF.